This T cell receptor beta chain originates from a study of T cells in Graves' hyperthyroidism and ophthalmopathy. Study observations and caveats: Blood also held most thyroid clonotypes expanded beyond 0.001.

This clonotype showed up many times. The antigen is unknown. No ophthalmopathy progression within 18 months constituted stable Graves' hyperthyroidism. Hyperthyroidism was newly diagnosed in patients aged 18 to 65 (duration under 2 months). Criteria for exclusion of patients were uncontrolled infection, other autoimmune disease, pregnancy or lactation. RNA transcripts yielded amplified TCR beta CDR3 regions. During a first-round RT-PCR of the TCR CDR3, the HTBI primer set was used. TCRdb re-called the multiplex PCR reads through MiXCR, storing one row per CDR3 protein. Altogether about 500,000 distinct CDR3 sequences are present, 15% to 20% being singletons, with the ten largest covering about 20%. Trimming removed 5 bases from V and 9 bases from J, with 17 bases in between. Germline V gene lookup returns CDR1 SGHTA and CDR2 FQGNSA. The CDR3 totals 13 residues.

This TCR came from a woman aged 18-29 years with Graves' hyperthyroidism. The rearrangement joins TRBV7-2 to TRBJ2-7; D might be TRBD1 (6 bases). Sequenced: blood. Here the CDR3 DNA reads TGTGCCAGCAGCGCCTACAGGGATAGTGGGCAGTACTTC. This translates into CASSAYRDSGQYF.